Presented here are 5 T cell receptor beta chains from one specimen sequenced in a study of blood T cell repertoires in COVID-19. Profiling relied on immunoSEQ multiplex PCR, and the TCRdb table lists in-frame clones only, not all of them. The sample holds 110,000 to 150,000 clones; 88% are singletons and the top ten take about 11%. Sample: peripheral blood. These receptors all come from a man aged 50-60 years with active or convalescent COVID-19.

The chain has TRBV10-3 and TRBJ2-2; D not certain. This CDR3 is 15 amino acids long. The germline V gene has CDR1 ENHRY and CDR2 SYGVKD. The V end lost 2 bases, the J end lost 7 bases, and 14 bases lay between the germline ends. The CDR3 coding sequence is TGTGCCATCAGTGAGAAGGAGTCCTGGGTCGGGGAGCTGTTTTTT. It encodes CAISEKESWVGELFF.

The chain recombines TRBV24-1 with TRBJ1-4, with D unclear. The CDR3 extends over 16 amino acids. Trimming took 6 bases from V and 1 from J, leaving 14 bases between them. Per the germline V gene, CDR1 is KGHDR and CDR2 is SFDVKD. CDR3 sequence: CATSTGNTETNEKLFF. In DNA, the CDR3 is TGTGCCACCAGTACCGGGAACACGGAAACTAATGAAAAACTGTTTTTT.

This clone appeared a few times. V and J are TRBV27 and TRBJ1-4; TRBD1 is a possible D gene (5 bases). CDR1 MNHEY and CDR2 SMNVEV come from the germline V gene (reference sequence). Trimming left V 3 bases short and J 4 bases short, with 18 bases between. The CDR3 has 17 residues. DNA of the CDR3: TGTGCCAGCAGTTTCCTCCTTAAAACAGGAATTAATGAAAAACTGTTTTTT. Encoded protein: CASSFLLKTGINEKLFF.

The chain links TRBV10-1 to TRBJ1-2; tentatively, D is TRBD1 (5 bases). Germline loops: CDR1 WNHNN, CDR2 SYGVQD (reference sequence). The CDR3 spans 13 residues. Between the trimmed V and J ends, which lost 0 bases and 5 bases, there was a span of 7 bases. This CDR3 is CASSESRGYGYTF. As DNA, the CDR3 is TGCGCCAGCAGTGAGTCCCGGGGGTATGGCTACACCTTC.

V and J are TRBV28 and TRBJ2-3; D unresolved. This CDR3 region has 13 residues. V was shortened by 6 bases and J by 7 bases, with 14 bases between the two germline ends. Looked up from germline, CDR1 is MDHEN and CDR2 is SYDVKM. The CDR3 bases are TGTGCCAGCAGCTCGACTTCCCCATATACGCAGTATTTT. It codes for CASSSTSPYTQYF.